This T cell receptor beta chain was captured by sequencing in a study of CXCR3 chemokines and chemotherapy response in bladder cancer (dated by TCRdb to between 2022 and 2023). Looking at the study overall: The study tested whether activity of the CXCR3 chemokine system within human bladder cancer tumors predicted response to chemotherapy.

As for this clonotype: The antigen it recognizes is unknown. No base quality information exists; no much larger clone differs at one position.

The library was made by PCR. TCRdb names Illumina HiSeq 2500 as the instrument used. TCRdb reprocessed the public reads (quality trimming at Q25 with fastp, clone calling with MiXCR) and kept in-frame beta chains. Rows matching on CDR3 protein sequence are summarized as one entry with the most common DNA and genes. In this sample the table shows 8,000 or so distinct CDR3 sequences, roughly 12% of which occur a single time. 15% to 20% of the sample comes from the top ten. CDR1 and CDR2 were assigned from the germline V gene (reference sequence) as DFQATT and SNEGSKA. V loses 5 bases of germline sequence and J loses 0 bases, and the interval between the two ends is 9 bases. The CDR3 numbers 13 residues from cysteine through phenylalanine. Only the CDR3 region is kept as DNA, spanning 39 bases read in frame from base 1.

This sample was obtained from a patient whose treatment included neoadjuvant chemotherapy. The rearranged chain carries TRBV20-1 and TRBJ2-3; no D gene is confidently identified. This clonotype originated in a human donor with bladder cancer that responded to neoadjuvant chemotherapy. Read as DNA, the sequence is TGCAGTGCTGGTATTCTTAGCACAGATACGCAGTATTTT. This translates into CSAGILSTDTQYF.